This T cell receptor beta chain was sequenced during a study of Graves' ophthalmopathy and Graves' hyperthyroidism. General study points: Predictions made by the model for ophthalmopathy progression reached just over 70% sensitivity and just under 75% specificity.

This clonotype was recorded many times. As yet, its antigen is unknown. Amplified TCR beta CDR3 regions were obtained using RNA transcripts as template. First-round RT-PCR relied on HTBI primers, and a second-round multiplex PCR came next. TCRdb itself ran the multiplex PCR reads through MiXCR, one entry per CDR3 protein. Among over a million distinct CDR3 sequences listed, about two fifths were seen once. The CDR3 is made up of 14 amino acids. V gave up 7 bases and J gave up 5 bases; unmatched junction bases: 11. Germline loops: CDR1 SGHRS, CDR2 YFSETQ. The evidence that diagnosis relied on was clinical symptoms, serum thyroxine, TRAb, thyroid ultrasound and orbital computed tomography.

The genes are TRBV5-1 and TRBJ1-1; TRBD1 matches at 7 bases. The sequence derives from an adult man with Graves' hyperthyroidism. Source material: peripheral blood or thyroid tissue (not recorded which). The CDR3 is CASGFGTAGTEAFF. The CDR3 DNA is TGCGCCAGCGGTTTTGGGACAGCCGGAACTGAAGCTTTCTTT.